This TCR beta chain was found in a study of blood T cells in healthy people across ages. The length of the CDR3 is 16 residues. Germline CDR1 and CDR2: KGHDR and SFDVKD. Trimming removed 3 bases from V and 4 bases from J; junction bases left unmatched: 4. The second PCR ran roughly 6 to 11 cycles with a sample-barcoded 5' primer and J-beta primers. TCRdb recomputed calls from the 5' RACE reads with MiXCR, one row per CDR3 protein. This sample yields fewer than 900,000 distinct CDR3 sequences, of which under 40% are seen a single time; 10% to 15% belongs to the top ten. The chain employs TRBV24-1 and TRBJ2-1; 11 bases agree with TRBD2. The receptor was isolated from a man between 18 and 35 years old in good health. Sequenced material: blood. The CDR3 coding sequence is TGTGCCACCAGTGATGCAACTAGCGGGGGTTACAATGAGCAGTTCTTC. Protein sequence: CATSDATSGGYNEQFF.